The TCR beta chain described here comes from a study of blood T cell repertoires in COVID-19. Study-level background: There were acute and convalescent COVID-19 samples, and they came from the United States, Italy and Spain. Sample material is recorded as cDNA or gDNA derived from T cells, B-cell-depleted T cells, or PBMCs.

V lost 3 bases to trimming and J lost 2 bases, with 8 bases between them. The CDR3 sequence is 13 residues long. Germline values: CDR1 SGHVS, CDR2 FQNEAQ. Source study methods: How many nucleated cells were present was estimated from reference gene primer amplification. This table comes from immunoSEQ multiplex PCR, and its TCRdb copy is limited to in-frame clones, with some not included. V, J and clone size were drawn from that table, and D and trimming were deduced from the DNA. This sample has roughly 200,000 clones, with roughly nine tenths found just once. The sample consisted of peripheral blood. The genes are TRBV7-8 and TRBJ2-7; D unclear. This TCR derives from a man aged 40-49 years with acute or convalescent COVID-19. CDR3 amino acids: CASSFGQAYEQYF. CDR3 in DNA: TGTGCCAGCAGCTTTGGGCAAGCCTACGAGCAGTACTTC.